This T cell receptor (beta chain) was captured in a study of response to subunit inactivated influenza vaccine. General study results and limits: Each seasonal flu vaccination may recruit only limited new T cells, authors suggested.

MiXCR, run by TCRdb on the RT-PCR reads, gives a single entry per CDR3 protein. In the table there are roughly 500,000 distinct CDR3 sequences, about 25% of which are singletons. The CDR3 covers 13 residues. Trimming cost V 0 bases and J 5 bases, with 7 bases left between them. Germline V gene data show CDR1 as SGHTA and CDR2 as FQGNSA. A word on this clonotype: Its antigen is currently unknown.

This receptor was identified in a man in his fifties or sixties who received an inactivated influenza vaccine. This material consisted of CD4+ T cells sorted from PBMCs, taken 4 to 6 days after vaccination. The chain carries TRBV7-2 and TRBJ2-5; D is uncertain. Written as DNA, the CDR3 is TGTGCCAGCAGCTTAGCTGCCAGGGAGACCCAGTACTTC. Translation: CASSLAARETQYF.